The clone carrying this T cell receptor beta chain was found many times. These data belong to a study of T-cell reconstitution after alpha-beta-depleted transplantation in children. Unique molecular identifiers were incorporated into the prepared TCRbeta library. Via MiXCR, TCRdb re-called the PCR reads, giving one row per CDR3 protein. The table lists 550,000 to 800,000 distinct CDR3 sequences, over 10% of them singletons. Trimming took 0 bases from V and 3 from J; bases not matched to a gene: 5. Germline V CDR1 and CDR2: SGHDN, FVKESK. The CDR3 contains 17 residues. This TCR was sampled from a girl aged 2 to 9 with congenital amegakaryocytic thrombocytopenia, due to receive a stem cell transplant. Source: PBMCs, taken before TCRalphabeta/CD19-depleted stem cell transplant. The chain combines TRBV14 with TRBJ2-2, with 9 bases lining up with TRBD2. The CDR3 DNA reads TGTGCCAGCAGCCAAGACTGGACTAGCGTTTACACCGGGGAGCTGTTTTTT. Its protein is CASSQDWTSVYTGELFF. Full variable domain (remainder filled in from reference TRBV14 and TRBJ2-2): EAGVTQFPSHSVIEKGQTVTLRCDPISGHDNLYWYRRVMGKEIKFLLHFVKESKQDESGMPNNRFLAERTGGTYSTLKVQPAELEDSGVYFCASSQDWTSVYTGELFFGEGSRLTVL.